This entry concerns a single TCR beta chain. Its antigen has not been determined. It has no much larger one-base neighbor in the sample; base qualities were not kept. Using the deep immunoSEQ assay, multiplex PCR amplified TCR CDR3 regions from genomic DNA. Genomic DNA extracted from each cell subset was distributed evenly over all wells of several immunoSEQ 96-well plates, and each plate served as one replicate. For sorted subsets, approximately 200 ng of genomic DNA, equivalent to roughly 33,000 T cell genomes, went into each replicate PCR. The purified libraries were quantified using a Qubit 3.0 fluorometer, sized with a Bioanalyzer 2100, and then quantified again using the KAPA Library Quantification kit. Every immunoSEQ 96-well plate was sequenced on a separate single-read 150-cycle Illumina NextSeq 550 flow cell. As for the original processing: Because the immunoSEQ output held only junctional sequences and lacked quality scores, the filtering could not match the filtering applied to full-length reads. Sequences were annotated with PyIR, a Python wrapper for IgBLAST v1.9, using IMGT germline references to assign V/J genes and CDR3. Reads with weak V/J assignments (E-value above 1e-6), missing CDR3, stop codons, out-of-frame junctions, or ambiguous translated residues were removed. A V3J clonotype was defined by an identical inferred V gene, J gene, and CDR3 amino acid sequence. The percentage overlap between two repertoires was calculated by dividing the number of shared unique clonotypes by the size of the smaller repertoire. Richness of each repertoire was evaluated using RTK rarefaction, the Chao1 estimator, and Recon v2.1 estimates of unobserved clonotypes. For all TCRbeta clonotypes obtained by the gDNA method from a handful of donors, generation probabilities were computed with OLGA. In its TCRdb copy, this immuneACCESS table keeps in-frame sequences only and misses some clones. Where compared with another copy, unresolved V genes explain less than half of these, and the others have no known cause. V, J and clone size reflect that table, while D and trimming were determined from the DNA. The sample includes roughly 2.4 million clones, with around 95% observed a single time. Jointly, the top ten make up more than 0.1% of the sample.

Donors were healthy HIV-negative adults with no recently reported acute infections or vaccinations. All donors were Caucasian adults living in Nashville, Tennessee, USA. CD4+ T cells were enriched through magnetic negative selection, after which naive cells were positively selected on CD45RA and the remaining negative fraction served as the memory subset. After blood collection by leukapheresis, PBMCs were isolated using Ficoll-Histopaque density gradient centrifugation and then cryopreserved in the vapor phase of liquid nitrogen. Analytical flow cytometry was used to check the purity and quantity of each magnetically sorted T cell population. Each sorted fraction had its genomic DNA isolated and then quantified by UV absorbance on a Nanodrop 2000c. These data originate in a study of shared clonotypes between healthy human individuals (dated by TCRdb to about 2020). For the study in its entirety: A few men and a couple of women, aged 18 to 49 years, made up the cohort. For each donor, CD4 naive and CD4 memory were each given three plates, CD8 naive was given two plates, and CD8 memory was given one plate. To estimate repertoire size and how much clonotypes are shared between individuals, the study performed deep sequencing of blood TCR repertoires from about five healthy adults. Different laboratories and diverse techniques were used to prepare libraries and sequence TCR repertoires, to increase sequencing depth and limit assay-specific biases. Between about 0.94 and 8.9 billion PBMCs per donor were obtained by leukapheresis. Overall study outcomes, separate from this receptor: Naive subsets generally had larger estimated clonotype richness than memory subsets. Across several donors, about 5% of naive CD4, 3% to 4% of naive CD8, approximately 2.5% of memory CD4, and over 0.35% of memory CD8 clonotypes were shared. Sampling was restricted to blood, and TCR repertoires in tissue are likely to differ from TCR repertoires in blood. The genetic and exposure-history diversity represented was limited by the small number of donors. Compared with non-shared clonotypes, the clonotypes found in all four sorted-subset donors had higher generation probabilities. Incomplete sequencing was indicated by rarefaction of sorted-subset datasets, despite the large sequencing depth. Pairwise subsampling indicated that sequencing depth was expected to affect the degree of clonotype sharing among donors.

Inclusive of the bounding cysteine and phenylalanine, the CDR3 is 19 residues long. CDR3 DNA is the only sequence kept; it has 57 bases, read in frame from the first base. The sequencing sample was made of naive CD4+ T cells sorted from blood. The cell subset or site label for this specimen denotes: CD45RA+ positively selected. This receptor chain uses TRBV21-1 and TRBJ1-1; the DNA was not compared with TRBD1, the D call given in the table. TRBV21-1 is labeled a pseudogene. The receptor comes from a man between 18 and 35 years old in good health. The DNA is TGTGCCAGCAGCAAAGCGCCATCTAGACAGGGTAACAACGGGGAGGAAGCTTTCTTT. Its protein product is CASSKAPSRQGNNGEEAFF.